This entry concerns a single T cell receptor (beta chain). This record comes from a study of blood T cell repertoires in COVID-19. The repertoire was sequenced with immunoSEQ multiplex PCR; TCRdb's copy has only in-frame clones and lacks some. The sample shows about 300,000 clones, 80% to 90% of them seen only once. Per germline, CDR1 SGDLS and CDR2 YYNGEE. The CDR3 runs to 13 residues. V lost 3 bases to trimming and J lost 7 bases; unmatched junction nucleotides: 1. The receptor's source is a young man who had recovered from COVID-19. V is TRBV9 and J is TRBJ1-6, with TRBD1 matching over 7 bases. Input material: PBMCs or T cells enriched from blood (not recorded which). The CDR3 DNA reads as TGTGCCAGCAGCGACAGGGGAAATTCACCCCTCCACTTT. As protein: CASSDRGNSPLHF.